The 29 T cell receptor beta chains presented below share a single source sample, sequenced in a study of T cells in Graves' hyperthyroidism and ophthalmopathy. TCR beta CDR3 regions were amplified from RNA. The HTBI primer set was used in a first-round RT-PCR of the TCR CDR3. MiXCR, applied by TCRdb to the multiplex PCR reads, yields one record per CDR3 protein. This table holds approximately 640,000 distinct CDR3 sequences, approximately 15% found once. The sample was blood. These receptors were taken from a middle-aged man with Graves' hyperthyroidism.

This clonotype was seen many times. V is TRBV7-2 and J is TRBJ2-7, with D unclear. V was pared by 1 base and J by 4 bases, with 8 bases between. Germline assignment: CDR1 SGHTA and CDR2 FQGNSA. The CDR3 has 13 amino acids. The CDR3 DNA reads TGTGCCAGCAGCTTAGGTGGCGGTTACGAGCAGTACTTC. Its protein product is CASSLGGGYEQYF.

In this sample, this clonotype turned up once. The chain joins TRBV19 to TRBJ1-5; perhaps TRBD1 as D (5 bases). Germline CDR1 is LNHDA and CDR2 is SQIVND (reference sequence). Trimming pared 7 bases from V and 1 base from J, leaving 20 bases between. CDR3 length: 17 residues. CDR3 sequence: CASTPLQEGLSNQPQHF. As DNA, the CDR3 is TGTGCCAGTACTCCCCTCCAGGAGGGACTGAGCAATCAGCCCCAGCATTTT.

In DNA, the CDR3 is TGTGCGTGCTCGAGGCCAGGTAAATCCTACGAGCAGTACTTC. Translated: CACSRPGKSYEQYF. The chain combines TRBV6-1 with TRBJ2-7; D not resolved. CDR1 and CDR2 (germline): MNHNS, SASEGT. The CDR3 covers 14 residues.

J is TRBJ1-5 and V is TRBV28, with a tentative D call TRBD1 (6 bases). The V end was cut by 5 bases, the J end by 7 bases, with 21 bases between. The CDR3 runs 16 residues. CDR1 and CDR2 (germline): MDHEN, SYDVKM. The CDR3 sequence: CASSKPPYRAIQPQHF. DNA of the CDR3: TGTGCCAGCAGTAAACCCCCGTACAGGGCAATACAGCCCCAGCATTTT.

V is TRBV20-1 and J is TRBJ1-5; 8 bases line up with TRBD1. This CDR3 is built from 13 residues. Germline CDR1 DFQATT, CDR2 SNEGSKA (reference sequence). V dropped 5 bases and J dropped 7; count of bases not matched to a gene: 7. The CDR3 spells CSAPRGQGQPQHF. CDR3 coding DNA: TGCAGTGCTCCCAGGGGGCAGGGACAGCCCCAGCATTTT.

The V gene is TRBV12-3 or TRBV12-4, the J gene TRBJ1-1, with D hard to call. Trimming left V 7 bases short and J 0 bases short, with 12 bases between. This CDR3 comprises 14 residues. This CDR3 reads CASTMTTMNTEAFF. CDR3 bases: TGTGCCAGCACCATGACAACAATGAACACTGAAGCTTTCTTT.

This chain links TRBV27 with TRBJ2-7, with D possibly TRBD2 on 8 matching bases. Per germline, CDR1 MNHEY and CDR2 SMNVEV (reference sequence). The CDR3 runs to 15 residues. V was cut by 3 bases and J by 3 bases, with 15 bases left in between. As DNA, the CDR3 is TGTGCCAGCAGTTTGAGACAGGGACTAGGCTACGAGCAGTACTTC. Its protein is CASSLRQGLGYEQYF.

J is TRBJ2-5 and V is TRBV3-1; the D gene is possibly TRBD1 (6 bases). Germline-derived CDR1 and CDR2 are LGHDT and YNNKEL (reference sequence). V was cut by 1 base and J by 2 bases, with 11 bases left in between. This CDR3 has 15 residues. CDR3 protein: CASSQAQGEQETQYF. In DNA, the CDR3 is TGTGCCAGCAGCCAAGCACAGGGTGAGCAAGAGACCCAGTACTTC.

V and J are TRBV5-6 and TRBJ2-3; 7 positions agree with TRBD1. The CDR3 has 15 amino acids. Germline CDR1 and CDR2: SGHDT and YYEEEE. V gave up 3 bases and J gave up 10 bases; unmatched junction bases: 14. DNA for the CDR3: TGTGCCAGCAGCTCCGGCGACAGGGTTACGGGCGCGCAGTATTTT. This encodes CASSSGDRVTGAQYF.

This clonotype was recorded a few times. The chain is built from TRBV7-3 and TRBJ2-1; 7 nucleotides match TRBD2. V lost 3 bases and J lost 2; bases outside the gene matches: 10. Germline V gives CDR1 SGHTA, CDR2 FQGTGA. CDR3 length: 17 amino acids. For the CDR3, the DNA is TGTGCCAGCAGCTTCATCAGCGGGACTCTGACCTACAATGAGCAGTTCTTC. Protein sequence: CASSFISGTLTYNEQFF.

This clonotype was recorded at least ten times. This chain uses TRBV6-2 or TRBV6-3 with TRBJ1-5; D may be TRBD1 (6 bases). Germline assignment: CDR1 MNHEY and CDR2 SVGEGT. The CDR3 loop spans 15 amino acids. Between the trimmed V and J ends, which lost 0 bases and 4 bases, there was a span of 10 bases. The CDR3 DNA sequence: TGTGCCAGCAGTTACTCCGGGACAACTAATCAGCCCCAGCATTTT. Its protein is CASSYSGTTNQPQHF.

This clonotype has at least ten counts. The V gene is TRBV12-3 or TRBV12-4, the J gene TRBJ2-1, with 11 bases identical to TRBD2. The CDR3 length is 19 residues. Losses at the gene ends were 1 base for V and 2 bases for J; bases not matched to a gene: 10. The DNA of the CDR3 is TGTGCCAGCAGTTTAGAGGGTAGCGGGAGGGCTATAACCTACAATGAGCAGTTCTTC. It codes for CASSLEGSGRAITYNEQFF.

At least ten counts were recorded for this clonotype. This chain connects TRBV29-1 to TRBJ2-5, with 7 positions matching TRBD1. V lost 7 bases, J lost 0 bases, and 5 bases stayed unmatched. The germline CDR1 and CDR2 sequences are SQVTM and ANQGSEA. The CDR3 is 13 amino acids. CDR3 bases: TGCAGCGCACCGGGACAGAACCAAGAGACCCAGTACTTC. Translation gives CSAPGQNQETQYF.

This clonotype was seen only a few times. The CDR3 is CASSLWTSGNEQFF. CDR3 nucleotide sequence: TGTGCCAGCAGCTTGTGGACTAGTGGCAATGAGCAGTTCTTC. V gene TRBV11-2 combines with J gene TRBJ2-1; 7 nucleotides align to TRBD2. Germline V CDR1 and CDR2: SGHAT, FQNNGV. The CDR3 consists of 14 residues. V shed 3 bases, J shed 6 bases, and the junction held 5 bases outside the gene matches.

The CDR3 reads CSVEQDWAPYNEQFF. DNA for the CDR3: TGCAGCGTTGAGCAGGACTGGGCTCCCTACAATGAGCAGTTCTTC. This chain links TRBV29-1 with TRBJ2-1; tentative D call: TRBD2 (5 bases). The CDR3 is 15 residues long. Germline values: CDR1 SQVTM, CDR2 ANQGSEA. V was shortened by 3 bases and J by 2 bases, with 14 bases between the two germline ends.

This clonotype was picked up many times. The chain joins TRBV2 to TRBJ1-4; tentative D call: TRBD1 (5 bases). The CDR3 length is 12 residues. Looked up from germline, CDR1 is SNHLY and CDR2 is FYNNEI. The V end lost 3 bases, the J end lost 7 bases, and 6 bases lay between the germline ends. The CDR3 loop reads CASSDGAEKLFF. For the CDR3, the DNA is TGTGCCAGCAGTGATGGGGCTGAAAAACTGTTTTTT.

This clonotype was detected many times. The gene calls are TRBV27 and TRBJ2-7; TRBD1 is a possible D gene (6 bases). Trimming removed 5 bases at V and 6 bases at J, with 17 bases between. Germline V CDR1 and CDR2: MNHEY, SMNVEV (reference sequence). This CDR3 is built from 14 residues. CDR3 DNA: TGTGCCAGCAGTAATCTGGGGGCCACCTCCGAGCAGTACTTC. Amino acids: CASSNLGATSEQYF.

This clonotype was observed many times. The chain combines TRBV29-1 with TRBJ1-1, with D possibly being TRBD1 (6 bases). Trimming pared 3 bases from V and 5 bases from J, leaving 10 bases between. This CDR3 is 12 amino acids long. Germline V CDR1 and CDR2: SQVTM, ANQGSEA. Here the CDR3 reads CSVEQGWTEAFF. CDR3 nucleotides: TGCAGCGTTGAGCAGGGGTGGACTGAAGCTTTCTTT.

This clonotype has at least ten counts. This sequence joins TRBV11-2 and TRBJ2-7, with D uncertain. CDR3 size: 12 residues. V was shortened by 5 bases and J by 6 bases, with 11 bases between the two germline ends. The germline gives CDR1 SGHAT, CDR2 FQNNGV. CDR3 bases: TGTGCCAGCAGCAAAACCTCTCTCGAGCAGTACTTC. It codes for CASSKTSLEQYF.

This clonotype was detected many times. The chain uses TRBV28 and TRBJ2-2, with D tentatively TRBD2 (6 bases). This CDR3 is built from 14 residues. Deletions cut 7 bases from V and 7 bases from J, with 16 bases between. CDR1 MDHEN and CDR2 SYDVKM come from the germline V gene. The CDR3 coding sequence is TGTGCCAGCATCAAAGGAGGGTCCGGCGGGGAGCTGTTTTTT. Amino acid sequence: CASIKGGSGGELFF.

Many counts were recorded for this clonotype. The chain joins TRBV7-2 to TRBJ2-2, with D possibly TRBD1 on 6 matching bases. The CDR3 has 17 amino acids. The germline CDR1 and CDR2 sequences are SGHTA and FQGNSA. Trimming left V 2 bases short and J 0 bases short, with 13 bases between. In DNA form, the CDR3 reads TGTGCCAGCAGCTTAACAGGGCAGGGTTCGAACACCGGGGAGCTGTTTTTT. Its translation: CASSLTGQGSNTGELFF.

As concerns this clonotype: A much larger clonotype is one base distant, so this may be a read error. Likely a read error: the CDR3 ends without its conserved phenylalanine or tryptophan. The chain employs TRBV30 and TRBJ2-1, with 11 bases aligning to TRBD2. The CDR3 extends over 15 amino acids. After removal of 2 bases from V and 6 bases from J, the junction contained 6 bases not matched to a gene. Germline V gives CDR1 GTSNPN, CDR2 SVGIG (reference sequence). The CDR3 nucleotides are TGTGCCTGGAGTATCCGGCTAGCGGGAGGCAATGAGCAGTTCTCC. This gives the protein CAWSIRLAGGNEQFS.

The table lists this clonotype with many counts. V and J are TRBV20-1 and TRBJ2-3, with D uncertain. The CDR3 covers 13 residues. Trimming removed 3 bases from V and 4 bases from J, with 11 bases in between. CDR1 is DFQATT, CDR2 SNEGSKA, per germline (reference sequence). CDR3 residues: CSARPTTSDTQYF. CDR3 bases: TGCAGTGCTAGGCCAACGACGTCAGATACGCAGTATTTT.

In its sample, this clonotype was seen many times. The chain uses TRBV27 and TRBJ1-2, with 9 bases lining up with TRBD1. With V trimmed by 0 bases and J by 10 bases, 6 bases remained unmatched. The germline V gene encodes CDR1 MNHEY and CDR2 SMNVEV (reference sequence). This CDR3 comprises 14 residues. CDR3: CASSLSGTGNFYTF. CDR3 sequence (DNA): TGTGCCAGCAGTTTATCCGGGACAGGGAATTTCTACACCTTC.

There are many counts of this clonotype. The chain employs TRBV28 and TRBJ1-1, with D perhaps matching TRBD1 (5 bases). V shed 5 bases and J shed 2 bases, with 12 bases lying between them. Germline V lookup: CDR1 MDHEN, CDR2 SYDVKM. This CDR3 is 14 amino acids long. DNA of the CDR3: TGTGCCAGCAGTGAAAGACAGATCAACACTGAAGCTTTCTTT. Translation: CASSERQINTEAFF.

This clonotype was picked up many times. This chain links TRBV28 with TRBJ2-4; D may be TRBD2 (7 bases). The CDR3 contains 17 residues. Germline assignment: CDR1 MDHEN and CDR2 SYDVKM. Between the trimmed V and J ends, which lost 2 bases and 0 bases, there was a span of 14 bases. CDR3: CASSLPEGGLAKNIQYF. In DNA, the CDR3 is TGTGCCAGCAGTTTACCTGAGGGGGGGTTAGCCAAAAACATTCAGTACTTC.

The rearrangement joins TRBV27 to TRBJ2-1; D possibly corresponds to TRBD2 (7 bases). Germline CDR1 and CDR2: MNHEY and SMNVEV (reference sequence). Trimming cost V 7 bases and J 5 bases, with 18 bases left between them. There are 15 residues in the CDR3. In DNA, the CDR3 is TGTGCCAGCATCCGGGGGCGGGAGTTCCACAATGAGCAGTTCTTC. Translated, it gives CASIRGREFHNEQFF.

In this sample, this clonotype turned up a few times. The V and J genes are TRBV28 and TRBJ1-4; 7 bases align to TRBD1. The CDR3 length is 15 residues. The V gene end was trimmed by 5 bases and the J gene end by 8 bases; junction bases not matched to a gene: 11. Germline V CDR1 and CDR2: MDHEN, SYDVKM. The CDR3 nucleotides are TGTGCCAGCAGTCGTCCGGGACAGAGTGGGGAAAAACTGTTTTTT. This codes for CASSRPGQSGEKLFF.

This clonotype appeared a few times. The V call is TRBV6-1, the J call TRBJ1-5; 8 nucleotides agree with TRBD1. Germline loops: CDR1 MNHNS, CDR2 SASEGT. The CDR3 is made up of 17 amino acids. V was clipped by 5 bases and J by 1 base; unmatched bases: 10. CDR3: CASSRNGQGRSNQPQHF. The CDR3 DNA follows: TGTGCCAGCAGTCGGAACGGACAGGGCCGGAGCAATCAGCCCCAGCATTTT.